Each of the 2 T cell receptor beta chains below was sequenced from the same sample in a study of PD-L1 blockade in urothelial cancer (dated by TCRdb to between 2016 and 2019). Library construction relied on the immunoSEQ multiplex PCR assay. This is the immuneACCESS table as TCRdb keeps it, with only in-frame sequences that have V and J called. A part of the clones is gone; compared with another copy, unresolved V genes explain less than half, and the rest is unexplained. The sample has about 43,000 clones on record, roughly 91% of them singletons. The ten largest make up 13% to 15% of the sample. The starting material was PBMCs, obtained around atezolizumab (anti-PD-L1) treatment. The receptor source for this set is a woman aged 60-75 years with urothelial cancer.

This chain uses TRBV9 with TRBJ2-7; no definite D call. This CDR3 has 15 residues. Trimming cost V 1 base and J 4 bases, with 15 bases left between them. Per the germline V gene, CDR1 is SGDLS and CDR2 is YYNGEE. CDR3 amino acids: CASSVHPATEYEQYF. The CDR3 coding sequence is TGTGCCAGCAGCGTACATCCCGCTACGGAGTACGAGCAGTACTTC.

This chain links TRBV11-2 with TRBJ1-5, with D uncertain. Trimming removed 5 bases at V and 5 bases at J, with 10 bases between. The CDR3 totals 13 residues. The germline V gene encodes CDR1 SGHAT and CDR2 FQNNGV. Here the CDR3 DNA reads TGTGCCAGCAGCCCTCAGAGGCATCAGCCCCAGCATTTT. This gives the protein CASSPQRHQPQHF.